One sample yielded the 9 T cell receptor beta chains listed below, sequenced in a study of cytomegalovirus exposure and HLA in healthy donors. The PCR had 60 Vbeta and 13 Jbeta primers. Method: immunoSEQ multiplex PCR; TCRdb's copy keeps in-frame clones and lacks some. Of around 170,000 clones in the sample, over 75% were seen once. The sample taken for sequencing was PBMCs. The receptors here all came from a man aged 55 to 69 in good health and CMV-seronegative.

The chain is built from TRBV7-2 and TRBJ1-2, with D unclear. V lost 0 bases, J lost 7 bases, and 9 bases lay in between. The CDR3 loop spans 13 amino acids. Germline CDR1 is SGHTA and CDR2 is FQGNSA. The CDR3 coding sequence is TGTGCCAGCAGCTTAGCAGGTTCGGGTGGCTACACCTTC. Residues: CASSLAGSGGYTF.

This chain joins TRBV7-8 and TRBJ2-7; 12 nucleotides align to TRBD2. This CDR3 is built from 19 residues. The germline V gene has CDR1 SGHVS and CDR2 FQNEAQ. Losses at the gene ends were 0 bases for V and 3 bases for J; bases not matched to a gene: 12. CDR3 region: CASSLAPSGTSGGFYEQYF. In DNA, the CDR3 is TGTGCCAGCAGCTTAGCTCCCTCAGGAACTAGCGGGGGGTTCTACGAGCAGTACTTC.

The rearrangement uses TRBV7-9 and TRBJ1-1, with 11 positions matching TRBD1. Germline CDR1 is SEHNR and CDR2 is FQNEAQ (reference sequence). V dropped 5 bases and J dropped 4; count of bases not matched to a gene: 15. This CDR3 contains 18 residues. Here the CDR3 reads CASSRSSGTGGPSTEAFF. The CDR3 DNA is TGTGCCAGCAGCCGCAGCTCCGGGACAGGGGGGCCCTCCACTGAAGCTTTCTTT.

J is TRBJ2-3 and V is TRBV6-4, with 11 nucleotides matching TRBD1. Per the germline V gene, CDR1 is MRHNA and CDR2 is SNTAGT. Germline trimming cut 6 bases from V and 5 bases from J; bases unmatched to any gene: 7. The CDR3 consists of 15 residues. As DNA, the CDR3 is TGTGCCAGCAGCGAAGGGACAGGGGGAATAGATACGCAGTATTTT. Translation: CASSEGTGGIDTQYF.

This clone has just one count. The chain uses TRBV7-9 and TRBJ1-1, with 8 bases fitting TRBD1. CDR3 length: 13 residues. Trimming removed 4 bases from V and 4 bases from J; junction bases left unmatched: 2. Germline loops: CDR1 SEHNR, CDR2 FQNEAQ (reference sequence). CDR3 DNA: TGTGCCAGCAGCTCGGACAGGGCCACTGAAGCTTTCTTT. It is translated as CASSSDRATEAFF.

Points on this clone: One end of the junction is discordant with germline, which a read error may explain. The sample has other DNA sequences that encode this CDR3 too. This chain connects TRBV29-1 to TRBJ2-7; D is undetermined. Germline-derived CDR1 and CDR2 are SQVTM and ANQGSEA. The CDR3 has 13 amino acids. The CDR3, as DNA: TGCAGCGTTTACGGCGGATTAACCTACGAGCAGTATTTC. It is translated as CSVYGGLTYEQYF.

J is TRBJ1-5 and V is TRBV6-1, with no clear D. The ends were cut back, 7 bases at V and 0 bases at J, with 13 bases in the middle. The germline V gene has CDR1 MNHNS and CDR2 SASEGT. This CDR3 region has 15 residues. The CDR3 coding sequence is TGTGCCAGCACCCAAGGGCGGGATAGCAATCAGCCCCAGCATTTT. Its translation is CASTQGRDSNQPQHF.

For the CDR3, the DNA is TGTGCCAGCAGCCCACAGAGTACTCAAGAGACCCAGTACTTC. Translation: CASSPQSTQETQYF. The chain couples TRBV5-4 to TRBJ2-5; D uncertain. The ends were cut back, 4 bases at V and 2 bases at J, with 12 bases in the middle. The CDR3 runs to 14 residues. The germline V gene encodes CDR1 SGHNT and CDR2 YYREEE (reference sequence).

The rearrangement links TRBV7-5 to TRBJ2-7; TRBD1 is taken as the D call from the table, unchecked against the DNA. TRBV7-5 is recorded as a pseudogene. The CDR3 loop spans 15 amino acids. The CDR3 DNA follows: TGTGCCAGAAGCTCCATTGGTTATAAGTGGGGCCCGGAGTACTTC. Amino acid sequence: CARSSIGYKWGPEYF.